Listed below are T cell receptor beta chains from one sample, sequenced in a study of T cells in Graves' hyperthyroidism and ophthalmopathy. Each CDR3 protein is one row after TCRdb ran MiXCR on the multiplex PCR reads. The sample has around 690,000 distinct CDR3 sequences, roughly 17% seen once; the top ten hold about 14%. The sequenced sample consisted of blood. These receptors were collected from a man aged 50 or older with Graves' hyperthyroidism. Both conserved end residues are part of each CDR3. D genes are given only for firm matches. A row's size may be missing; if present it is once, few, many or a size class.

v_gene	d_gene	j_gene	abundance	CDR3nt	CDR3aa
TRBV11-1	NA	TRBJ2-2	many	TGTGCCAGCAGCCAAACCAGGGGCCTGAACACCGGGGAGCTGTTTTTT	CASSQTRGLNTGELFF
TRBV9	NA	TRBJ2-1	few	TGTGCCAGCAGCGTAGATTCTCGAGTGAAGCAGTTCTTC	CASSVDSRVKQFF
TRBV2	NA	TRBJ1-4	many	TGTGCCAGCAGTGAAGAGGCAGGGCGAAAACTGTTTTTT	CASSEEAGRKLFF
TRBV14	NA	TRBJ2-5	NA	TGTGCCAGCAGCCAAGTTTCAGTGTTTGGAGAGACCCAGTACTTC	CASSQVSVFGETQYF
TRBV10-3	NA	TRBJ2-3	NA	TGTGCCATCAGTGAGTCGAGAACGGCAACAGATACGCAGTATTTT	CAISESRTATDTQYF
TRBV6-1	NA	TRBJ1-2	many	TGTGCCAGCAGTGAACTCGGACGGAACTATGGCTACACCTTC	CASSELGRNYGYTF
TRBV27	NA	TRBJ2-3	many	TGTGCCAGCAGTTTAGGAGGGTCGGCTACGCAGTATTTT	CASSLGGSATQYF
TRBV6-1	TRBD2	TRBJ2-1	many	TGTGCCAGCAGTCGACTAGCAGATATGGGTTTTACAAATGAGCAGTTCTTC	CASSRLADMGFTNEQFF
TRBV19	TRBD2	TRBJ2-7	NA	TGTGCCAGTAGCCTGACTAGCACCTACTACGAGCAGTACTTC	CASSLTSTYYEQYF
TRBV20-1	TRBD2	TRBJ2-7	NA	TGCAGTGCTTTAGCGGGAGAAGCCTACGAGCAGTACTTC	CSALAGEAYEQYF
TRBV12-3/TRBV12-4	TRBD1	TRBJ1-6	many	TGTGCCAGCAGCCCGGGACAGGGCCATCTCCTCCACTTT	CASSPGQGHLLHF
TRBV28	NA	TRBJ2-7	many	TGTGCCAGCAGTGACAGGATCAACGAGCAGTACTTC	CASSDRINEQYF
TRBV30	TRBD2	TRBJ2-1	NA	TGTGCCTGGCGAACCACGTCGGGGAGGGCCTACAATGAGCAGTTCTTC	CAWRTTSGRAYNEQFF
TRBV3-1	NA	TRBJ1-3	few	TGTGCCAGCAGCCAACGCTCTGGAAACACCATATATTTT	CASSQRSGNTIYF
TRBV25-1	NA	TRBJ2-5	NA	TGTGCCAGCAAACGGACCATCCAAGAGACCCAGTACTTC	CASKRTIQETQYF
TRBV20-1	NA	TRBJ2-7	many	TGCAGTGCTAGGGCAGGGACCAGCAGTGAGCAGTACTTC	CSARAGTSSEQYF
TRBV5-1	TRBD1	TRBJ1-3	NA	TGCGCCAGCAGCATGCTGGGACAGGGAGGAAACACCATATATTTT	CASSMLGQGGNTIYF
TRBV28	NA	TRBJ1-2	many	TGTGCCAGCAGTTTCGGACAGAACTATGGCTACACCTTC	CASSFGQNYGYTF
TRBV20-1	NA	TRBJ2-2	many	TGCAGTGCTAGACTAGCGTCGAACACCGGGGAGCTGTTTTTT	CSARLASNTGELFF
TRBV6-1	NA	TRBJ2-6	many	TGTGCCAGCAGTTTCGTCGGGGGCGGCTTGGCCAACGTCCTGACTTTC	CASSFVGGGLANVLTF
TRBV5-1	NA	TRBJ2-7	many	TGCGCCAGCAGCTTTGAAGGACAGAGCTACGAGCAGTACTTC	CASSFEGQSYEQYF
TRBV27	TRBD2	TRBJ2-7	many	TGTGCCAGCAGCCGGAGCGGGATCGTCCACGAGCAGTACTTC	CASSRSGIVHEQYF
TRBV28	NA	TRBJ2-3	NA	TGTGCCAGCAGCCCCGGGGGTGGCACAGGTACGCAGTATTTT	CASSPGGGTGTQYF
TRBV11-2	TRBD2	TRBJ2-2	NA	TGTGCCAGCAGCCGGGGGGGATTAGCGGGAACCGGGGAGCTGTTTTTT	CASSRGGLAGTGELFF
TRBV15	NA	TRBJ2-3	few	TGTGCCACCAGCAGAGATCGGGCGACCAGCACAGATACGCAGTATTTT	CATSRDRATSTDTQYF
TRBV14	NA	TRBJ2-3	many	TGTGCCAGCAGCCAAGAAACAGGTCGTACGCAGTATTTT	CASSQETGRTQYF
TRBV28	TRBD2	TRBJ2-2	many	TGTGCCAGCAGTTCCAGTCTAGCGGGAGACACCGGGGAGCTGTTTTTT	CASSSSLAGDTGELFF
TRBV5-4	TRBD2	TRBJ2-1	few	TGTGCCAGCAGCGCTAGCGGGATAGCCTACAATGAGCAGTTCTTC	CASSASGIAYNEQFF
TRBV24-1	TRBD2	TRBJ2-3	NA	TGTGCCACCAGTGATGGACTAGCGGGAGGCACAGATACGCAGTATTTT	CATSDGLAGGTDTQYF
TRBV27	NA	TRBJ2-1	many	TGTGCCAGCAGTAGCGGAGTAGCCTACAATGAGCAGTTCTTC	CASSSGVAYNEQFF
TRBV10-3	NA	TRBJ1-5	many	TGTGCCATCAGTGAGTCGACAGGCAGAGGCAATCAGCCCCAGCATTTT	CAISESTGRGNQPQHF
TRBV2	NA	TRBJ2-5	NA	TGTGCCAGAAAACGGGGGGCAGGAGAGACCCAGTACTTC	CARKRGAGETQYF
TRBV2	NA	TRBJ1-5	many	TGTGCCAGCAGTCCGGATCAGGCCAGGGGTCAGCCCCAGCATTTT	CASSPDQARGQPQHF
TRBV27	NA	TRBJ1-5	few	TGTGCCAGCAGTTTCTTGGCGAATCAGCCCCAGCATTTT	CASSFLANQPQHF
TRBV19	NA	TRBJ1-5	few	TGTGCCAGTAGTCCCCTCGGCAGGGTGAATCAGCCCCAGCATTTT	CASSPLGRVNQPQHF
TRBV12-3/TRBV12-4	NA	TRBJ2-1	many	TGTGCCAGCGTACGCGGCCTAGGAACAAGAAACAATGAGCAGTTCTTC	CASVRGLGTRNNEQFF
TRBV2	TRBD2	TRBJ2-1	NA	TGTGCCAGCAACCCGACTAGCGGGAGTAGGAACAATGAGCAGTTCTTC	CASNPTSGSRNNEQFF
TRBV28	NA	TRBJ1-5	NA	TGTGCCAGCAGTCCCCCACGGGGGGCAAGTCAGCCCCAGCATTTT	CASSPPRGASQPQHF
TRBV5-1	TRBD1	TRBJ1-2	many	TGCGCCAGCAGCTGGAGCCATCCGGGACAGGGGAATGGCTACACCTTC	CASSWSHPGQGNGYTF
TRBV7-2	TRBD2	TRBJ2-1	many	TGTGCCAGCAGCTTAAACGGCGGGAGGGCCAGTGAGCAGTTCTTC	CASSLNGGRASEQFF
TRBV18	TRBD1	TRBJ1-5	NA	TGTGCCAGCTCGCCACAGGGGGGACGAAGCAATCCGCCCCAGCATTTT	CASSPQGGRSNPPQHF
TRBV28	NA	TRBJ1-6	many	TGTGCCAGCAATCCCTCCAGCTTCTATAATTCACCCCTCCACTTT	CASNPSSFYNSPLHF
TRBV19	NA	TRBJ2-7	many	TGTGCCAGTAGACGGGACGGCGGTCAGCGGTACGAGCAGTACTTC	CASRRDGGQRYEQYF
TRBV6-2/TRBV6-3	TRBD2	TRBJ2-5	many	TGTGCCAGCAGCAGTTACGGATCGGGACTACGGGAGACCCAGTACTTC	CASSSYGSGLRETQYF
TRBV6-1	TRBD2	TRBJ2-7	many	TGTGCCAGTAGAATCCGACTAGCGGGGTCCTACGAGCAGTACTTC	CASRIRLAGSYEQYF
TRBV20-1	NA	TRBJ2-7	few	TGCAGTGCTAGAGAAGGACACGAGCAGTACTTC	CSAREGHEQYF
TRBV30	TRBD2	TRBJ2-1	NA	TGTGTCTGGAGCGGGAGGACTAGCGGGAAGAGGAATGAGCAGTTCTTC	CVWSGRTSGKRNEQFF
TRBV10-3	NA	TRBJ1-5	NA	TGTGCCATCAGTGAGTCGAGTAGCCAATCTCAGCCCCAGCATTTT	CAISESSSQSQPQHF
TRBV7-9	NA	TRBJ2-5	many	TGTGCCAGCAGAGGACAAAGCCAAGAGACCCAGTACTTC	CASRGQSQETQYF
TRBV6-1	NA	TRBJ2-2	many	TGTGCCAGCAGTTATTTCACCGGGGAGCTGTTTTTT	CASSYFTGELFF
TRBV28	NA	TRBJ2-2	few	TGTGCCAGCAGTTTAATTAGTCCCGGGGAGCTGTTTTTT	CASSLISPGELFF
TRBV6-1	NA	TRBJ1-4	NA	TGTGCCAGCAGTAGCGGCAGCGAGAATGAAAAACTGTTTTTT	CASSSGSENEKLFF